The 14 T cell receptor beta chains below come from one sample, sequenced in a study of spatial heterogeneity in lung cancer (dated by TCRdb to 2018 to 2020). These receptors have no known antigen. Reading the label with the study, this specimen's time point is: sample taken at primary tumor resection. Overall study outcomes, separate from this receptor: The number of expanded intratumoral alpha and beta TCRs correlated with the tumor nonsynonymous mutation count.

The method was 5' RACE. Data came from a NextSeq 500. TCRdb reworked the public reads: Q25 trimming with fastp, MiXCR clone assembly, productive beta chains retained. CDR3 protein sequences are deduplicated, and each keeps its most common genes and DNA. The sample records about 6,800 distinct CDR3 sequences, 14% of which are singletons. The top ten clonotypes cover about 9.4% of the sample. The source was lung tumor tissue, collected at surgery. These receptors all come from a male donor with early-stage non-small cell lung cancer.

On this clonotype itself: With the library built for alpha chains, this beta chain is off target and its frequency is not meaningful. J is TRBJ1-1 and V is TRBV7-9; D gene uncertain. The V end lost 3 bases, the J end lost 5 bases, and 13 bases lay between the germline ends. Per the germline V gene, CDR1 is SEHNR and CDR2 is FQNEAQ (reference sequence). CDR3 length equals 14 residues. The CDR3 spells CASSFEAFGTEAFF. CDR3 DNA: TGTGCCAGCAGCTTCGAGGCCTTCGGGACTGAAGCTTTCTTT. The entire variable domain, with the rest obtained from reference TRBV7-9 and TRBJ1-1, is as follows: DTGVSQNPRHKITKRGQNVTFRCDPISEHNRLYWYRQTLGQGPEFLTYFQNEAQLEKSRLLSDRFSAERPKGSFSTLEIQRTEQGDSAMYLCASSFEAFGTEAFFGQGTRLTVV.

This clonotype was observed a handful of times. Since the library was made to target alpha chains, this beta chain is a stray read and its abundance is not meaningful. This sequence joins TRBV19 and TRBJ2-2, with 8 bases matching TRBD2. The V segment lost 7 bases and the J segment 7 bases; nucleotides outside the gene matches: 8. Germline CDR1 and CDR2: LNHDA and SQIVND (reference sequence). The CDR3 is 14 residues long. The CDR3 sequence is CASNSGLGGGELFF. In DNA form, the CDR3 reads TGTGCCAGTAATTCGGGACTAGGGGGCGGGGAGCTGTTTTTT.

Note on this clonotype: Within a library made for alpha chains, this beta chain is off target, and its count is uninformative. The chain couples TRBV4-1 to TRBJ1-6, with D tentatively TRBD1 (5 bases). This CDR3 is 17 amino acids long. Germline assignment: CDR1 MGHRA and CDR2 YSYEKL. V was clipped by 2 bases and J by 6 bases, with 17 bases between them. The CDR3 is CASSQKEGGTSNSPLHF. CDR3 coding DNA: TGCGCCAGCAGCCAAAAAGAGGGAGGGACCAGTAATTCACCCCTCCACTTT.

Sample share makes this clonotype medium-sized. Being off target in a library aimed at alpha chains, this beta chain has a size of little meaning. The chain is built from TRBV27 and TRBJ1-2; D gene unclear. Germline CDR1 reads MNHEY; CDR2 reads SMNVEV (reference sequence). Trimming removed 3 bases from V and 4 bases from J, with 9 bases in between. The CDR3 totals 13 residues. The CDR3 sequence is CASSFGRGYGYTF. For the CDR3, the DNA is TGTGCCAGCAGTTTCGGACGGGGCTATGGCTACACCTTC.

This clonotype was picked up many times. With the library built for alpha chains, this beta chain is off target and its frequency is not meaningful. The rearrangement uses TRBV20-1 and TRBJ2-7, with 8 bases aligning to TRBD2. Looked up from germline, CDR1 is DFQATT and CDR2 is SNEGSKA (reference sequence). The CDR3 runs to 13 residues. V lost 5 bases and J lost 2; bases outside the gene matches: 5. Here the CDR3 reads CSALPSGPYEQYF. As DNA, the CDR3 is TGCAGTGCTCTCCCTAGCGGGCCCTACGAGCAGTACTTC.

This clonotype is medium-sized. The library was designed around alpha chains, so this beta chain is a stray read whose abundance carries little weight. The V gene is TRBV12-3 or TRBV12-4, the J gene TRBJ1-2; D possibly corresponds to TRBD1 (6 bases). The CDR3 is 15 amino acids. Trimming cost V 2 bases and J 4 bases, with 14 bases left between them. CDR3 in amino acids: CASSLLGGSVYGYTF. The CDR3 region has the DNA TGTGCCAGCAGTTTATTGGGGGGCTCGGTCTATGGCTACACCTTC.

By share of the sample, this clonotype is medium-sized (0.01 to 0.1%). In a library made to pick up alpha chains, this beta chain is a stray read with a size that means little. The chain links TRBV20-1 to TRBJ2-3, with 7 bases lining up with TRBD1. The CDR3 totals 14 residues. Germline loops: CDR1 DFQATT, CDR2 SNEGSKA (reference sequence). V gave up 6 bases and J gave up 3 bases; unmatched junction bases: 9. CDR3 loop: CSARRGFGTDTQYF. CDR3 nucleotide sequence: TGCAGTGCCCGCAGGGGGTTCGGGACAGATACGCAGTATTTT.

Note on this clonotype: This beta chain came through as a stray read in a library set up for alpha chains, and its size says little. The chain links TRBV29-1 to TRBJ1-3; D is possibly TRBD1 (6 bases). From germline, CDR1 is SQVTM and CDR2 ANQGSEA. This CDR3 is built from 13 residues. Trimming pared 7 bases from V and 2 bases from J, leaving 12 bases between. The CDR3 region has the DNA TGCAGCGGGGGAACAGGGACTGGAAACACCATATATTTT. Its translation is CSGGTGTGNTIYF.

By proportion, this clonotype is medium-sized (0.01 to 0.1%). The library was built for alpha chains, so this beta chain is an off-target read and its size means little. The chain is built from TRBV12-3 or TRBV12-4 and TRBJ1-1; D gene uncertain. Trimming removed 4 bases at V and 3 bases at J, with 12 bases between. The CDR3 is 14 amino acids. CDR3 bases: TGTGCCAGCAGTTCCCCCGGGGTTCACACTGAAGCTTTCTTT. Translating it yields CASSSPGVHTEAFF.

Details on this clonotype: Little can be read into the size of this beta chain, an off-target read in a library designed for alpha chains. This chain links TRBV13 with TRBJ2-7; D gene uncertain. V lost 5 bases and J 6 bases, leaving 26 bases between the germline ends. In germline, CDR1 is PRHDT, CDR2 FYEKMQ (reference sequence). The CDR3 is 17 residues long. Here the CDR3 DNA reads TGTGCCAGCAGCGAAGGCCAGCACCGGAGAGGTTTGCGCGAGCAGTACTTC. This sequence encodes CASSEGQHRRGLREQYF. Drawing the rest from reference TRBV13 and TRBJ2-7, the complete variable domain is AAGVIQSPRHLIKEKRETATLKCYPIPRHDTVYWYQQGPGQDPQFLISFYEKMQSDKGSIPDRFSAQQFSDYHSELNMSSLELGDSALYFCASSEGQHRRGLREQYFGPGTRLTVT.

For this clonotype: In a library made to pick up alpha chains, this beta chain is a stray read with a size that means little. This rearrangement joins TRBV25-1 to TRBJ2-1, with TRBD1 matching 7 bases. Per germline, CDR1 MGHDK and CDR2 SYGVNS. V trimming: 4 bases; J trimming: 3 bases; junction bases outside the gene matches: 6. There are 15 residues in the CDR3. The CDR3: CASSASGGIYNEQFF. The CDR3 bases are TGTGCCAGCAGTGCCTCAGGGGGAATCTACAATGAGCAGTTCTTC.

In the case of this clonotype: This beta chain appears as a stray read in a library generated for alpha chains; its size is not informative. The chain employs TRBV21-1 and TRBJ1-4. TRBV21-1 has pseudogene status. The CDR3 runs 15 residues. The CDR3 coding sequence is TGTGCCAGCAGCAAAGTGAAAACAACTAATGAAAAACTGTTTTTT. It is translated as CASSKVKTTNEKLFF.

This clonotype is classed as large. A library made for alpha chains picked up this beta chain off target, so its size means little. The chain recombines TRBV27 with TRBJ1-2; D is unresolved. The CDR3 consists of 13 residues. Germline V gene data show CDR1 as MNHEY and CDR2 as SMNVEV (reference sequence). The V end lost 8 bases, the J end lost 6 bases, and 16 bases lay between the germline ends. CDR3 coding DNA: TGTGCCAGCTGTCGCTGGGGAGTTGATGGCTACACCTTC. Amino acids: CASCRWGVDGYTF.

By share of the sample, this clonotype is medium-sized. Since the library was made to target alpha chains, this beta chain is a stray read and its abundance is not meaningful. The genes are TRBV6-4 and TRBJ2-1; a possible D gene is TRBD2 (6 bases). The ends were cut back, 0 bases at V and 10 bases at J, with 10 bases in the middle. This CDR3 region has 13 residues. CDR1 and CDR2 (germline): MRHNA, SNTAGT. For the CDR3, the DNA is TGTGCCAGCAGTGACTCCTGGGACTCGGAGCAGTTCTTC. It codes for CASSDSWDSEQFF.